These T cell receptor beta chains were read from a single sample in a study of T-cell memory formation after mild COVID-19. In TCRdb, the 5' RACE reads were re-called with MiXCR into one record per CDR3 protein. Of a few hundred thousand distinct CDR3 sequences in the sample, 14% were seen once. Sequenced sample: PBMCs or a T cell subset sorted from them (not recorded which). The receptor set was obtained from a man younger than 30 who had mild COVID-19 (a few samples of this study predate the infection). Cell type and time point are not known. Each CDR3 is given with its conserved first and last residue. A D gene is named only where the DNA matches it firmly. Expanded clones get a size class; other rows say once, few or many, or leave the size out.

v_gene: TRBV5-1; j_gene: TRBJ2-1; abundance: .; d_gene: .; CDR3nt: TGCGCCAGCAGCTTGGAGCTAGTGGGTTACAATGAGCAGTTCTTC; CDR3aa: CASSLELVGYNEQFF
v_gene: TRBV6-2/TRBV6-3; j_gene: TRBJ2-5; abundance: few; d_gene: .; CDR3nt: TGTGCCAGCAGAAGAGGCGGGACCCAGTACTTC; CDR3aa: CASRRGGTQYF
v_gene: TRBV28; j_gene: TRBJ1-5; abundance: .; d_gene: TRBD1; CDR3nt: TGTGCCAGCAACAAGGGGGCTTACCAGCCCCAGCATTTT; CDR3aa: CASNKGAYQPQHF
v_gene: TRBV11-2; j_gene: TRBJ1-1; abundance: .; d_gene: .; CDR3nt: TGTGCCAGCAGCCATCGACAGAACACTGAAGCTTTCTTT; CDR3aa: CASSHRQNTEAFF
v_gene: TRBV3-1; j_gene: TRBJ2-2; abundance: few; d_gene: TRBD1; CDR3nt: TGTGCCAGCAGCCAAGGGACAGGGAACACCGGGGAGCTGTTTTTT; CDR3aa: CASSQGTGNTGELFF
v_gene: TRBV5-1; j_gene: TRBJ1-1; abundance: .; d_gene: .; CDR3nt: TGCGCCAGCAGACCCGGGGGTGGGAACACTGAAGCTTTCTTT; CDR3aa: CASRPGGGNTEAFF
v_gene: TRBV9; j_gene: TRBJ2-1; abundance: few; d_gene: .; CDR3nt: TGTGCCAGCAGCGTGTCAGGGAGGAATGAGCAGTTCTTC; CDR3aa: CASSVSGRNEQFF
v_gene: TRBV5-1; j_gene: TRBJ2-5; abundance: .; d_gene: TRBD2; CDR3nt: TGCGCCAGCAGCCGCGGGACTAGCGGCAAAGAGACCCAGTACTTC; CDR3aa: CASSRGTSGKETQYF
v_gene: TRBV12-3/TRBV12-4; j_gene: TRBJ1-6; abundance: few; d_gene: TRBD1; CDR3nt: TGTGCCAGCAGGGGACAGGGCCGCTTTGAGGCACCCCTCCACTTT; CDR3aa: CASRGQGRFEAPLHF
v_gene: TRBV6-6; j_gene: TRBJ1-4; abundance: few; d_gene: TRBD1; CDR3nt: TGTGCCAGCAGTACACAGGGGCGGGATGAAAAACTGTTTTTT; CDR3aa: CASSTQGRDEKLFF
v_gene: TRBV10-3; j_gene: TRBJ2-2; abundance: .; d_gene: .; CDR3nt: TGTGCCATCACCGCCCAGGAGTTCGGGGAGCTGTTTTTT; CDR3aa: CAITAQEFGELFF
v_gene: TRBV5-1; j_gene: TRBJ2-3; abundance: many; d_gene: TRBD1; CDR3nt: TGCGCCAGCAGCTTGGGACAGGGGGCGAATACGCAGTATTTT; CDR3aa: CASSLGQGANTQYF
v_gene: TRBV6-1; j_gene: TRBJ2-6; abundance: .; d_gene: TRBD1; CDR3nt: TGTGCCAGCAGTGTACAGGGGGCATCTGGGGCCAACGTCCTGACTTTC; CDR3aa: CASSVQGASGANVLTF
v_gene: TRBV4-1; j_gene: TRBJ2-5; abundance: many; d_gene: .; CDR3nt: TGCGCCAGCAGCCAAGTGGGCTCCCAAGAGACCCAGTACTTC; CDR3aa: CASSQVGSQETQYF
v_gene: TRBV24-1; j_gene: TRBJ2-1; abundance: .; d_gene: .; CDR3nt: TGTGCCACCACCTGTGTCGGGGTAGGGGCCATTGGTACCTACAATGAGCAGTTCTTC; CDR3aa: CATTCVGVGAIGTYNEQFF
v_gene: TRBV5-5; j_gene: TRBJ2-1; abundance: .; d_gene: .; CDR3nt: TGTGCCAGCAGCTTGACAGGGTATCCCTACAATGAGCAGTTCTTC; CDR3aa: CASSLTGYPYNEQFF
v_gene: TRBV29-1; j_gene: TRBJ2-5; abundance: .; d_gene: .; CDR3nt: TGCAGCGGGTACACGGACTCAAGAGCGACCCAGTACTTC; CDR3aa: CSGYTDSRATQYF
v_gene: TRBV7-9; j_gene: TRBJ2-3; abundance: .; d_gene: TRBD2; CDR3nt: TGTGCCAGCAGCTTTACAGCGGGGGTCACAGATACGCAGTATTTT; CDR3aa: CASSFTAGVTDTQYF
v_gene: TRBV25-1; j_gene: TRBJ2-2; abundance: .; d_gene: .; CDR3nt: TGTGCCAGCAGTGGTATCGGGCGGGGGCCCGGAAACACCGGGGAGCTGTTTTTT; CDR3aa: CASSGIGRGPGNTGELFF
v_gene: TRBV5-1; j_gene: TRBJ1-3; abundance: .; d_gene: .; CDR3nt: TGCGCCAGCAGCCTGGACGCCAATTTCAACACCATATATTTT; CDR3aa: CASSLDANFNTIYF
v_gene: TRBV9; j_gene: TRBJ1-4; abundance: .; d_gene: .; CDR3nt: TGTGCCAGCAGCCCCCGGACGTCTTTAAATGAAAAACTGTTTTTT; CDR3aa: CASSPRTSLNEKLFF
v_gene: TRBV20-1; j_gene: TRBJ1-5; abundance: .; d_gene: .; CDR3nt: TGCAGTGCTAAGAGGACCAATCAGCCCCAGCATTTT; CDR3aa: CSAKRTNQPQHF
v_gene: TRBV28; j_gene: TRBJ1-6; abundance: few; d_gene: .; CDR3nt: TGTGCCAGCAGTATTAGAGGAAATTCACCCCTCCACTTT; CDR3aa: CASSIRGNSPLHF
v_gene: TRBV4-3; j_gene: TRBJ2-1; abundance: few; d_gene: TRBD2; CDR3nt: TGCGCCAGCAGCCAAGCGGGACTAGCTCAGTTCTTC; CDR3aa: CASSQAGLAQFF
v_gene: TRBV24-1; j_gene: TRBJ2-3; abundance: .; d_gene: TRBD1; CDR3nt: TGTGCCACCAGTGATGCCGGGACAGGTAGCACAGATACGCAGTATTTT; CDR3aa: CATSDAGTGSTDTQYF
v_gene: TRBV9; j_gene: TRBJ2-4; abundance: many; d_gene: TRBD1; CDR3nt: TGTGCCAGCAGCGCGGGACAGGGTTTAGCCAAAAACATTCAGTACTTC; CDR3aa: CASSAGQGLAKNIQYF
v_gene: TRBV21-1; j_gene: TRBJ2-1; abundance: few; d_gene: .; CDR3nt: TGTGCCAGCAGCAAGCAACGTCCGCGGGTTGGTTGTACGACGGGGGGGCGAGTTGAGCAGTTCTTC; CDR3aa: CASSKQRPRVGCTTGGRVEQFF
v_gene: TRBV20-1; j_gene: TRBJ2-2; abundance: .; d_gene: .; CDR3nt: TGCAGTGCTAGAGATGCGGCAGCCTCCACGGAGCTGTTTTTT; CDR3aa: CSARDAAASTELFF
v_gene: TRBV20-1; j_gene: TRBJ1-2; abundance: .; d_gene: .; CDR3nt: TGCAGTGCTAGAGATCTTTTCCGGAACTATGGCTACACCTTC; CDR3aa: CSARDLFRNYGYTF
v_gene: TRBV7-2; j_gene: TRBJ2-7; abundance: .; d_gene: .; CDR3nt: TGTGCCAGCAGCTTATACGCCCGAGAGCAGTACTTC; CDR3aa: CASSLYAREQYF
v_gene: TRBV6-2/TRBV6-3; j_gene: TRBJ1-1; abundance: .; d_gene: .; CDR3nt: TGTGCCAGCAGTCAGGGGACATTGGTGGGCTTT; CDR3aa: CASSQGTLVGF
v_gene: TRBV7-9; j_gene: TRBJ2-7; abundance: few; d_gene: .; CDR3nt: TGTGCCAGCAGCGTACAGGGTCGGGGTTACGAGCAGTACTTC; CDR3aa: CASSVQGRGYEQYF
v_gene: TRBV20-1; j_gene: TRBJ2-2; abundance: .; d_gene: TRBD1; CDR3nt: TGCAGTGCTAGTGAGGGAGACAGGGACACCGGGGAGCTGTTTTTT; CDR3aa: CSASEGDRDTGELFF
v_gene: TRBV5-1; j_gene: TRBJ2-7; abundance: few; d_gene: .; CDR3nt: TGCGCCAGCAGGTCGAGCGGGCTCTACGAGCAGTACTTC; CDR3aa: CASRSSGLYEQYF
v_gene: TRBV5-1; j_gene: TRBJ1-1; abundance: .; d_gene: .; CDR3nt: TGCGCCAGCAGCTTGTTCAACATGAACACTGAAGCTTTCTTT; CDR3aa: CASSLFNMNTEAFF
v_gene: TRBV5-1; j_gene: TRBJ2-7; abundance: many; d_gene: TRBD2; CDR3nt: TGCGCCAGCACCCGAATTCGCGGGGGGCGGCTCGAGCAGTACTTC; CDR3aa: CASTRIRGGRLEQYF
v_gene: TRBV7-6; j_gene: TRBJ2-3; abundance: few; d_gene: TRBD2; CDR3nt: TGTGCCAGCAGCCCCCCTGTACTAGCGGCCGGCGGAAATACGCAGTATTTT; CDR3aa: CASSPPVLAAGGNTQYF
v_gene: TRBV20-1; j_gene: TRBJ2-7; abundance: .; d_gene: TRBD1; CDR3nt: TGCAGTGCACGGGACAGGGACCTTTCCTACGAGCAGTACTTC; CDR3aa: CSARDRDLSYEQYF
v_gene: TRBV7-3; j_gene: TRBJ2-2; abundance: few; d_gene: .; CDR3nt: TGTGCCAGCAGCTTAGACTATAACACCGGGGAGCTGTTTTTT; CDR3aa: CASSLDYNTGELFF
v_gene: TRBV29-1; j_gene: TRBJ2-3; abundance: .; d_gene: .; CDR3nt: TGCAGCGTGGCAGACTATAGGGGCACAGATACGCAGTATTTT; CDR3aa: CSVADYRGTDTQYF
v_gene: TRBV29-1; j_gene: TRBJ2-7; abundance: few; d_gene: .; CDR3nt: TGCAGCGTTGTTACCGGACTACCGACCTACGAGCAGTACTTC; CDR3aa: CSVVTGLPTYEQYF
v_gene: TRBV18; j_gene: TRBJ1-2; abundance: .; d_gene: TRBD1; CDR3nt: TGTGCCAGCTCACCACCCGGACAGGATGGTGGCTACACCTTC; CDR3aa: CASSPPGQDGGYTF
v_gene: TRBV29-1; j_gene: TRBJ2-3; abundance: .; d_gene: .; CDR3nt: TGCAGCGTTGTAGGGTGGGGGAGCACAGATACGCAGTATTTT; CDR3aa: CSVVGWGSTDTQYF
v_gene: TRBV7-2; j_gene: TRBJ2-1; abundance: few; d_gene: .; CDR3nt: TGTGCCAGCAGCACGACAGGTAGTGAGCAGTTCTTC; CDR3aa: CASSTTGSEQFF
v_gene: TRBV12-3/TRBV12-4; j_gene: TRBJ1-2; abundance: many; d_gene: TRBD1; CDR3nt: TGTGCCAGCAGTTCCAGGGGGCACGATGGCTACACCTTC; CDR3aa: CASSSRGHDGYTF
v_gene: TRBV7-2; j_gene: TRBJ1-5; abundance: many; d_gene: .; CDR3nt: TGTGCCAGCAGCGTAAGGGGGGATCAAGCCCAGCATTTT; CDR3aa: CASSVRGDQAQHF
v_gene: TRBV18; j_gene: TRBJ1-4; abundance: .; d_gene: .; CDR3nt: TGTGCCAGCTCCCCTGGTTGGACTAATGAAAAACTGTTTTTT; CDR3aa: CASSPGWTNEKLFF
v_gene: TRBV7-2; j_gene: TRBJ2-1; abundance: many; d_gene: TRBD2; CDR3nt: TGTGCCAGCGGACTAGCGGGGATCGATGAGCAGTTCTTC; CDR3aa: CASGLAGIDEQFF
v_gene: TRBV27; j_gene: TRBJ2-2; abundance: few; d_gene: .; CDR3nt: TGTGCCAGCAGTAGGGGACCGAGCACCGGGGAGCTGTTTTTT; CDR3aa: CASSRGPSTGELFF
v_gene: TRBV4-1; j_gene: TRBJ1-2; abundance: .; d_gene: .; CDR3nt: TGCGCCAGCAGCCAGATTGGTTTTGGCTACACCTTC; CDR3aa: CASSQIGFGYTF
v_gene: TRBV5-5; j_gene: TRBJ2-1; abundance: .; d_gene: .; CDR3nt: TGTGCCAGCAGCGGCCACAGTTGGGATGAGCAGTTCTTC; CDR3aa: CASSGHSWDEQFF
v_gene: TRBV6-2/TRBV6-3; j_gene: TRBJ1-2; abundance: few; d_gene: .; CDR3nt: TGTGCCAGCAGTTACAGGGGCGCGAGCTATGGCTACACCTTC; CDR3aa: CASSYRGASYGYTF
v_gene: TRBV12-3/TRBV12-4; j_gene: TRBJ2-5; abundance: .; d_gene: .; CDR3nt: TGTGCCAGCAGTTCGCAGGGGTGGCAAGAGACCCAGTACTTC; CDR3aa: CASSSQGWQETQYF
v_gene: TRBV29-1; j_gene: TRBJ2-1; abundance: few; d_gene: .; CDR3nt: TGCAGCGTTGAACTAGCAATTCACTACAATGAGCAGTTCTTC; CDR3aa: CSVELAIHYNEQFF
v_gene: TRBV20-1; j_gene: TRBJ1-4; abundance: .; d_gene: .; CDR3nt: TGCAGTGCTCCTTCAACTAATGAAAAACTGTTTTTT; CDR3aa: CSAPSTNEKLFF